The rows below give T cell receptor beta chains drawn from one sample of a study of CD8 T cells in Susac syndrome. One entry per CDR3 protein, called by TCRdb with MiXCR from the immunoSEQ multiplex PCR reads. The profile covers roughly 130,000 distinct CDR3 sequences, with around 94% appearing a single time and about 0.29% taken by the ten largest. The sequenced sample was CD8+ T cells from PBMCs. The receptors originated from a human donor with Susac syndrome. Each CDR3 is given with its conserved first and last residue. A D gene is named only where the DNA matches it firmly. Size is stated for part of the rows, as once, few or many counts, or as a class when the clone is expanded.

v_call	d_call	clone_size	j_call	cdr3_aa	cdr3_nt
TRBV7-2	.	.	TRBJ1-1	CASSLFKGLLFF	TGTGCCAGCAGCTTATTTAAGGGTTTGCTCTTCTTT
TRBV6-2/TRBV6-3	TRBD1	.	TRBJ2-7	CASAYRPRQGPYEQYF	TGTGCCAGCGCCTATCGACCCAGACAGGGACCGTACGAGCAGTACTTC
TRBV12-3/TRBV12-4	.	.	TRBJ2-1	CASTKGPLIYNEQFF	TGTGCCAGCACCAAAGGCCCCCTCATCTACAATGAGCAGTTCTTC
TRBV5-6	TRBD2	.	TRBJ2-5	CASSFGLGGTQYF	TGTGCCAGCAGCTTCGGACTAGGTGGGACCCAGTACTTC
TRBV20-1	.	.	TRBJ2-4	CSAPGDSGRRVIQYF	TGCAGTGCCCCAGGGGACAGCGGGCGGAGGGTCATTCAGTACTTC
TRBV11-1	TRBD1	.	TRBJ2-7	CASSLGAGTGSDEQYF	TGTGCCAGCAGCTTAGGCGCCGGGACAGGGTCCGACGAGCAGTACTTC
TRBV14	.	.	TRBJ2-1	CASSPPADNEQFF	TGTGCCAGCAGCCCCCCGGCAGACAATGAGCAGTTCTTC
TRBV12-3/TRBV12-4	TRBD2	.	TRBJ2-3	CASSLLTSGVEDTQYF	TGTGCCAGCAGTCTTCTCACTAGCGGGGTCGAAGATACGCAGTATTTT
TRBV27	.	.	TRBJ2-7	CASSPTPYEQYF	TGTGCCAGCAGTCCCACCCCCTACGAGCAGTACTTC
TRBV9	TRBD1	.	TRBJ2-3	CASSVVPGQGSDTQYF	TGTGCCAGCAGCGTAGTGCCGGGACAGGGCTCAGATACGCAGTATTTT
TRBV4-3	.	once	TRBJ2-3	CASSQERGSDTQYF	TGCGCCAGCAGCCAAGAGAGGGGGTCAGATACGCAGTATTTT
TRBV14	.	.	TRBJ2-5	CASSYYRDQETQYF	TGTGCCAGCAGCTACTACAGGGACCAAGAGACCCAGTACTTC
TRBV11-2	.	.	TRBJ2-7	CASSPSREQYF	TGTGCCAGCAGCCCGTCACGCGAGCAGTACTTC